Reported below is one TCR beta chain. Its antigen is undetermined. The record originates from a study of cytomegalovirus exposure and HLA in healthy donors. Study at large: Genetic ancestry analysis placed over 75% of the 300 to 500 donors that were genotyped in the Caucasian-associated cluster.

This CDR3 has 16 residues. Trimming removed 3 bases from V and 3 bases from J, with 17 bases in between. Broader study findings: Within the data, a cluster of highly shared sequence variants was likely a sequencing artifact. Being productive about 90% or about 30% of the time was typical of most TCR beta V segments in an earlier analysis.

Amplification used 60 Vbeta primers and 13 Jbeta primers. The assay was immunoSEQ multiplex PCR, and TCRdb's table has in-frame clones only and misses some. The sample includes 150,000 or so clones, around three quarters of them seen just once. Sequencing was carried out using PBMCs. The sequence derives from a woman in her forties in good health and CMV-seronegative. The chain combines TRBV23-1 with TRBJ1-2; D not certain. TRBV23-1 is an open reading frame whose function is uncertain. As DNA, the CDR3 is TGCGCCAGCAGTCACCTTAGGGAGAAACCCCACTATGGCTACACCTTC. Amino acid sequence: CASSHLREKPHYGYTF.